This T cell receptor (beta chain) was sequenced in a study of blood T cell repertoires in COVID-19. Worth noting for this clone: Within the sample, other DNA sequences also encode this same CDR3.

Germline V gene lookup returns CDR1 LNHDA and CDR2 SQIVND (reference sequence). The ends were cut back, 0 bases at V and 7 bases at J, with 7 bases in the middle. The CDR3 has 14 residues. This table comes from immunoSEQ multiplex PCR, and its TCRdb copy is limited to in-frame clones, with some not included. Altogether 140,000 to 150,000 clones are present, approximately 80% being singletons, with the ten largest covering less than 7%. V is TRBV19 and J is TRBJ1-6; D gene uncertain. Sequencing input: PBMCs or T cells enriched from blood (not recorded which). This TCR derives from a middle-aged woman who had recovered from COVID-19. CDR3 loop: CASSIDRGNSPLHF. The CDR3 DNA is TGTGCCAGTAGTATAGATCGCGGGAATTCACCCCTCCACTTT.